This entry lists 20 T cell receptor beta chains sequenced from one sample in a study of OX40 agonist ivuxolimab in advanced cancers. The repertoire was sequenced with immunoSEQ multiplex PCR; TCRdb's copy has only in-frame clones and lacks some. Of fewer than 95,000 clones listed, under 85% are singletons. The specimen was CD4+ or CD8+ T cells sorted from blood, collected in a trial of the OX40 agonist ivuxolimab. The receptors here all came from an adult with an advanced solid tumor such as melanoma, head and neck, liver or kidney cancer.

CDR3 coding DNA: TGTGCCAGCAGTTACTCGACACAGGCCGGGCAAAAACTGTTTTTT. Translation: CASSYSTQAGQKLFF. V and J are TRBV6-5 and TRBJ1-4; a weak D match, TRBD1 (5 bases). CDR1 is MNHEY, CDR2 SVGAGI, per germline. The CDR3 totals 15 residues. Trimming pared 0 bases from V and 9 bases from J, leaving 14 bases between.

The rearrangement uses TRBV5-1 and TRBJ2-3, with 10 bases aligning to TRBD2. CDR3 length: 16 amino acids. Germline lookup yields CDR1 SGHRS and CDR2 YFSETQ. V lost 1 base, J lost 5 bases, and 7 bases stayed unmatched. This chain's CDR3 is CASSLLASGSGDTQYF. The CDR3 nucleotides are TGCGCCAGCAGCTTGCTTGCTAGCGGGAGTGGAGATACGCAGTATTTT.

This clone was seen only a few times. The chain uses TRBV6-1 and TRBJ2-7; possible D gene TRBD1, 6 bases. Per the germline V gene, CDR1 is MNHNS and CDR2 is SASEGT. V dropped 4 bases and J dropped 2 bases, with 15 bases sitting between them. CDR3 length: 15 amino acids. The CDR3 is CASSVNRDNPYEQYF. In DNA form, the CDR3 reads TGTGCCAGCAGTGTCAACCGGGACAACCCCTACGAGCAGTACTTC.

This clone was observed a single time. This sequence joins TRBV5-1 and TRBJ1-2; 7 bases are a match to TRBD1. There are 15 residues in the CDR3. Trimming cost V 0 bases and J 7 bases; bases outside gene matches: 9. From germline, CDR1 is SGHRS and CDR2 YFSETQ. CDR3 nucleotide sequence: TGCGCCAGCAGCTTGGTTTGGGGACAGCATCCTGGCTACACCTTC. This codes for CASSLVWGQHPGYTF.

This clone has a handful of counts. The chain combines TRBV6-5 with TRBJ2-2; D is uncertain. Germline V gene lookup returns CDR1 MNHEY and CDR2 SVGAGI. The CDR3 is made up of 15 amino acids. Deletions cut 2 bases from V and 3 bases from J, with 10 bases between. The CDR3 DNA follows: TGTGCCAGCAGTTACCACAGAGTTTACACCGGGGAGCTGTTTTTT. Its translation is CASSYHRVYTGELFF.

The chain couples TRBV20-1 to TRBJ1-1; 8 bases agree with TRBD1. V lost 6 bases, J lost 10 bases, and 4 bases stayed unmatched. Per the germline V gene, CDR1 is DFQATT and CDR2 is SNEGSKA (reference sequence). The CDR3 runs to 10 residues. Written as DNA, the CDR3 is TGCAGTGCGCCCGACAGGGGAGCTTTCTTT. This encodes CSAPDRGAFF.

This sequence joins TRBV19 and TRBJ1-1; a possible D gene is TRBD1 (5 bases). Germline-derived CDR1 and CDR2 are LNHDA and SQIVND (reference sequence). With 11 bases removed from V and 3 bases from J, the gap between germline ends came to 16 bases. This CDR3 spans 13 amino acids. CDR3 DNA sequence: TGTGCCGCACGTGGGGGGAGGGACACTGAAGCTTTCTTT. Amino acids: CAARGGRDTEAFF.

The chain couples TRBV5-5 to TRBJ1-5; D is undetermined. The CDR3 totals 14 residues. Trimming shortened V by 0 bases and J by 6 bases, and 10 bases separated the two germline ends. The germline V gene has CDR1 SGHKS and CDR2 YYEKEE (reference sequence). In DNA, the CDR3 is TGTGCCAGCAGCTTGGAAACCTTGGGTCAGCCCCAGCATTTT. Its protein is CASSLETLGQPQHF. Complete variable domain (other parts from reference TRBV5-5 and TRBJ1-5): DAGVTQSPTHLIKTRGQQVTLRCSPISGHKSVSWYQQVLGQGPQFIFQYYEKEERGRGNFPDRFSARQFPNYSSELNVNALLLGDSALYLCASSLETLGQPQHFGDGTRLSIL.

The J gene is TRBJ2-1, the V gene TRBV4-1; 11 bases align to TRBD1. The J segment lost 4 bases and the V segment lost 0 bases, leaving 2 bases of the junction unmatched. Germline-derived CDR1 and CDR2 are MGHRA and YSYEKL. This CDR3 spans 16 amino acids. Here the CDR3 DNA reads TGCGCCAGCAGCCAAGATGGGACAGGGGGGTACAATGAGCAGTTCTTC. Translation gives CASSQDGTGGYNEQFF.

This rearrangement joins TRBV10-1 to TRBJ2-3, with D perhaps TRBD1 (6 bases). CDR3 size: 14 residues. V lost 5 bases, J lost 4 bases, and 13 bases lay in between. Germline assignment: CDR1 WNHNN and CDR2 SYGVQD (reference sequence). The CDR3, as DNA: TGCGCCAGCAGTACCGCAGGGGTGGCAGATACGCAGTATTTT. The encoded protein is CASSTAGVADTQYF.

The chain links TRBV5-1 to TRBJ1-3, with 7 bases lining up with TRBD1. The CDR3 has 16 residues. CDR1 and CDR2 (germline): SGHRS, YFSETQ. V lost 2 bases to trimming and J lost 0 bases; unmatched junction nucleotides: 5. CDR3 nucleotide sequence: TGCGCCAGCAGCTTAGCACAGGGGAGCTCTGGAAACACCATATATTTT. This encodes CASSLAQGSSGNTIYF.

The chain uses TRBV6-1 and TRBJ1-6, with D possibly being TRBD1 (5 bases). Germline values: CDR1 MNHNS, CDR2 SASEGT. The CDR3 contains 12 residues. Trimming left V 8 bases short and J 7 bases short, with 9 bases between. The CDR3 spells CASQTGNSPLHF. The DNA for the CDR3 is TGTGCCAGCCAAACAGGAAATTCACCCCTCCACTTT.

This clone has just one count. The chain couples TRBV5-4 to TRBJ2-5; 7 bases are a match to TRBD1. Germline V gives CDR1 SGHNT, CDR2 YYREEE (reference sequence). This CDR3 is 14 amino acids long. Losses at the gene ends were 4 bases for V and 1 base for J; bases not matched to a gene: 4. The DNA for the CDR3 is TGTGCCAGCAGCGAGGGGGCTGTCCAAGAGACCCAGTACTTC. It codes for CASSEGAVQETQYF. Full variable domain (rest looked up from reference TRBV5-4 and TRBJ2-5): ETGVTQSPTHLIKTRGQQVTLRCSSQSGHNTVSWYQQALGQGPQFIFQYYREEENGRGNFPPRFSGLQFPNYSSELNVNALELDDSALYLCASSEGAVQETQYFGPGTRLLVL.

The DNA for the CDR3 is TGCGCCAGCAGTCAATCTTCCAGCGGGGAGCTGTTTTTT. It is translated as CASSQSSSGELFF. The rearrangement joins TRBV23-1 to TRBJ2-2; D is unclear. TRBV23-1 is identified as an open reading frame with a role that is uncertain. Trimming shortened V by 0 bases and J by 7 bases, and 6 bases separated the two germline ends. This CDR3 comprises 13 residues.

This chain connects TRBV10-3 to TRBJ1-1; TRBD1 matches 7 bases. Looked up from germline, CDR1 is ENHRY and CDR2 is SYGVKD. The J segment lost 0 bases and the V segment lost 8 bases, leaving 9 bases of the junction unmatched. This CDR3 is 15 amino acids long. The CDR3 sequence is CAIEDRALMNTEAFF. The DNA for the CDR3 is TGTGCCATCGAAGACAGGGCCCTTATGAACACTGAAGCTTTCTTT.

This chain links TRBV2 with TRBJ2-6, with unresolved D. The CDR3 is 13 amino acids. V was cut by 6 bases and J by 2 bases, with 5 bases left in between. CDR1 SNHLY and CDR2 FYNNEI come from the germline V gene. The CDR3 DNA sequence: TGTGCCAGCAGAAGCACTGGGGCCAACGTCCTGACTTTC. Protein product: CASRSTGANVLTF.

The V and J genes are TRBV19 and TRBJ2-3; 9 bases are a match to TRBD2. Per the germline V gene, CDR1 is LNHDA and CDR2 is SQIVND (reference sequence). The CDR3 is made up of 14 amino acids. Unmatched junction bases numbered 10, after V lost 10 bases and J lost 5 bases. DNA for the CDR3: TGTGCCACTCGGTTTAGCGGGAGTGGAGATACGCAGTATTTT. Its translation is CATRFSGSGDTQYF.

The J gene is TRBJ2-7, the V gene TRBV6-1, with 11 bases matching TRBD1. This CDR3 is 15 amino acids long. Germline CDR1 MNHNS, CDR2 SASEGT. The trim removed 6 bases at V and 2 bases at J, leaving 6 bases unmatched. For the CDR3, the DNA is TGTGCCAGCAGCGGGAGGGACAGGGGGACCTACGAGCAGTACTTC. Translation gives CASSGRDRGTYEQYF.

CDR3 bases: TGTGCCAGCAGAGAGACAGGGGGTAAGAATGGCTACACCTTC. Encoded protein: CASRETGGKNGYTF. V is TRBV6-1 and J is TRBJ1-2; 9 bases fit TRBD1. Germline lookup yields CDR1 MNHNS and CDR2 SASEGT. Germline trimming cut 6 bases from V and 6 bases from J; bases unmatched to any gene: 8. This CDR3 spans 14 amino acids.

V usage is TRBV19 and J usage is TRBJ1-5; tentatively, D is TRBD1 (5 bases). Trimming took 4 bases from V and 7 from J, leaving 14 bases between them. The length of the CDR3 is 14 residues. Germline V gene lookup returns CDR1 LNHDA and CDR2 SQIVND (reference sequence). CDR3 in amino acids: CASSKGGARQPQHF. CDR3 coding DNA: TGTGCCAGTAGTAAGGGAGGGGCGAGGCAGCCCCAGCATTTT.